Sequencing of this T cell receptor (beta chain) was carried out in a study of spatial heterogeneity in lung cancer. About the research overall: A consistent excess of beta-chain over alpha-chain sequences was detected.

CDR1 is GTSNPN and CDR2 is SVGIG in the germline V gene (reference sequence). CDR3 size: 13 residues. Trimming cost V 0 bases and J 9 bases, with 12 bases left between them. The sample's time point: sample taken at primary tumor resection. The cohort: some 70 early-stage, untreated non-small cell lung cancer patients. In each case, whole RNA from tumor, nontumor lung or frozen PBMC was sequenced unsorted. In this sample, this clonotype turned up many times. Its antigen is currently unknown. TCRdb re-called the 5' RACE reads with MiXCR, one entry per CDR3 protein. The data contain roughly 80,000 distinct CDR3 sequences, approximately 8.1% of them singletons. Findings and caveats of the study: Blood carried ubiquitous expanded tumor TCRs more at resection than follow-up.

The V and J genes are TRBV30 and TRBJ2-1, with D perhaps matching TRBD1 or TRBD2 (5 bases each). Sequencing was performed on PBMCs, taken at surgery. The sequence was collected from a male donor with early-stage non-small cell lung cancer. CDR3 nucleotide sequence: TGTGCCTGGAGTGTACAAGGGGAGAGTGAGCAGTTCTTC. Its protein is CAWSVQGESEQFF.